This TCR beta chain was recorded in a study of T-cell reconstitution after alpha-beta-depleted transplantation in children. The CDR3 is 13 residues long. The V end lost 6 bases, the J end lost 2 bases, and 13 bases lay between the germline ends. Germline CDR1 is DFQATT and CDR2 is SNEGSKA (reference sequence). This clonotype showed up many times. TCRbeta library preparation incorporated unique molecular identifiers. Via MiXCR, TCRdb re-called the PCR reads, giving one row per CDR3 protein. The sample records around 600,000 distinct CDR3 sequences, approximately 16% being singletons. The V and J genes are TRBV20-1 and TRBJ1-1; the D gene is possibly TRBD1 (5 bases). Sequences were derived from PBMCs from the stem cell graft donor, sampled from the stem cell graft. This TCR was recovered from a human donor who donated a stem cell graft to a child with acute myeloid leukemia. The CDR3 DNA sequence: TGCAGTGCCAAGGGACGGGCCAACACTGAAGCTTTCTTT. Encoded protein: CSAKGRANTEAFF.